One T cell receptor beta chain is described in this entry. The antigen remains undetermined. The germline gene is not matched at one end of the junction; a read error may be the cause. The time point: persistent/refractory GD, antithyroid drugs over 5 years with positive TRAb. There was RNA extracted from PBMCs, and the TCR library was made from it. An endocrinology department in Xi'an, China, recruited the patients. The length of the CDR3 is 17 residues. The germline V gene encodes CDR1 SGHDN and CDR2 FVKESK. This record comes from a study of regulatory T cells in long-lasting Graves disease. General study points: The sample size was small, and this may have reduced accuracy. Persistent Graves' patients showed less TCR diversity than newly diagnosed ones.

Investigators prepared the TCR beta libraries by applying iRepertoire HTBI primers and Arm-PCR of CDR3 regions. TCRdb re-analysed the multiplex PCR reads in MiXCR, keeping a single row per CDR3 protein. The table lists approximately 470,000 distinct CDR3 sequences, around 21% of them singletons. The specimen was peripheral blood mononuclear cells (PBMCs), collected when the disease was refractory, from a patient treated with antithyroid drugs. The clonotype comes from a female donor with Graves disease. The rearrangement links TRBV14 to TRBJ2-7; D possibly uses TRBD1 or TRBD2 (6 bases each). CDR3 in DNA: TGTGCCAGCAGCCAAGGACCACTCGGGGGCCTCTCCTACGGGCAGTACTTC. Residues: CASSQGPLGGLSYGQYF.